The rows below give T cell receptor beta chains drawn from one sample of a study of read filtering for tumor transcriptome and immune sequencing. One entry per CDR3 protein results from TCRdb running MiXCR on the reads. Of under 80,000 distinct CDR3 sequences listed, around 21% are singletons. What was sequenced was a population of CD138-negative cells sorted from bone marrow. The receptors were gathered from a donor over 35 with multiple myeloma. Each CDR3 is given with its conserved first and last residue. Each record gives: J gene, V gene, D gene, clone size, CDR3 protein, CDR3 DNA. A D gene is named only where the DNA matches it firmly. Expanded clones are given a class, and other clones once, few, many or no size at all.

j_call: TRBJ2-3
v_call: TRBV20-1
d_call: TRBD2
clone_size: many
cdr3_aa: CSATDSGMSTDTQYF
cdr3_nt: TGCAGTGCTACCGATAGCGGGATGAGCACAGATACGCAGTATTTT

j_call: TRBJ2-1
v_call: TRBV4-1
d_call: TRBD2
clone_size: many
cdr3_aa: CASSQEAGRGAYNEQFF
cdr3_nt: TGCGCCAGCAGCCAAGAGGCGGGGCGGGGGGCCTACAATGAGCAGTTCTTC

j_call: TRBJ2-7
v_call: TRBV2
d_call: TRBD2
clone_size: many
cdr3_aa: CASILDSGSYEQYF
cdr3_nt: TGTGCCAGCATCCTGGATAGCGGGTCCTACGAGCAGTACTTC

j_call: TRBJ1-4
v_call: TRBV7-9
d_call: .
clone_size: many
cdr3_aa: CASSLGGAYEKLFF
cdr3_nt: TGTGCCAGCAGTCTCGGGGGCGCGTATGAAAAACTGTTTTTT

j_call: TRBJ2-5
v_call: TRBV6-2/TRBV6-3
d_call: .
clone_size: few
cdr3_aa: CASRPLAQETQYF
cdr3_nt: TGTGCCAGCAGGCCCCTCGCGCAAGAGACCCAGTACTTC

j_call: TRBJ2-2
v_call: TRBV29-1
d_call: TRBD2
clone_size: many
cdr3_aa: CSVGRGAGGIAGELFF
cdr3_nt: TGCAGCGTTGGTCGGGGTGCGGGAGGGATCGCCGGGGAGCTGTTTTTT

j_call: TRBJ1-4
v_call: TRBV28
d_call: .
clone_size: few
cdr3_aa: CASSLNGQKVSLFF
cdr3_nt: TGTGCCAGCAGTTTAAACGGACAGAAGGTCTCGCTGTTTTTT

j_call: TRBJ1-4
v_call: TRBV6-5
d_call: .
clone_size: few
cdr3_aa: CASSYARRGGREKLFF
cdr3_nt: TGTGCCAGCAGTTACGCCCGGAGGGGGGGACGGGAAAAACTGTTTTTT

j_call: TRBJ2-3
v_call: TRBV5-1
d_call: .
clone_size: many
cdr3_aa: CASSLAGSIFTDTQYF
cdr3_nt: TGCGCCAGCAGCTTGGCAGGCAGTATCTTCACAGATACGCAGTATTTT

j_call: TRBJ2-3
v_call: TRBV5-6
d_call: .
clone_size: .
cdr3_aa: CASSSLRAIDTQYF
cdr3_nt: TGTGCCAGCAGCTCACTGAGGGCAATCGACACGCAGTATTTT

j_call: TRBJ2-2
v_call: TRBV5-1
d_call: TRBD1
clone_size: many
cdr3_aa: CASSGHGTGSGELFF
cdr3_nt: TGCGCCAGCAGCGGACACGGGACAGGGTCCGGGGAGCTGTTTTTT

j_call: TRBJ1-1
v_call: TRBV20-1
d_call: .
clone_size: many
cdr3_aa: CSARSGGGAFF
cdr3_nt: TGCAGTGCTAGATCTGGGGGGGGAGCTTTCTTT

j_call: TRBJ2-7
v_call: TRBV25-1
d_call: TRBD1
clone_size: many
cdr3_aa: CASSKPRGRETSEQYF
cdr3_nt: TGTGCCAGCAGCAAACCCAGGGGGCGCGAAACTTCCGAGCAGTACTTC

j_call: TRBJ2-1
v_call: TRBV20-1
d_call: TRBD2
clone_size: few
cdr3_aa: CSAFPGTIPYNEQFF
cdr3_nt: TGCAGTGCTTTTCCTGGGACTATCCCGTACAATGAGCAGTTCTTC

j_call: TRBJ2-5
v_call: TRBV19
d_call: .
clone_size: many
cdr3_aa: CASSTGYQETQYF
cdr3_nt: TGTGCCAGTAGCACAGGGTACCAAGAGACCCAGTACTTC

j_call: TRBJ2-1
v_call: TRBV12-3/TRBV12-4
d_call: .
clone_size: many
cdr3_aa: CASSFSDGYNEQFF
cdr3_nt: TGTGCCAGCAGTTTCTCCGACGGCTACAATGAGCAGTTCTTC

j_call: TRBJ2-5
v_call: TRBV7-9
d_call: .
clone_size: many
cdr3_aa: CAGSIDRSSKTQYF
cdr3_nt: TGTGCCGGATCCATCGACCGATCTTCGAAGACCCAGTACTTC

j_call: TRBJ2-7
v_call: TRBV10-3
d_call: .
clone_size: many
cdr3_aa: CAASSRRGTGEQYF
cdr3_nt: TGTGCCGCCTCATCGAGGCGGGGAACAGGGGAGCAGTACTTC

j_call: TRBJ2-6
v_call: TRBV11-2
d_call: .
clone_size: many
cdr3_aa: CASSLTTGANVLTF
cdr3_nt: TGTGCCAGCAGCTTGACAACTGGGGCCAACGTCCTGACTTTC

j_call: TRBJ2-3
v_call: TRBV30
d_call: TRBD2
clone_size: many
cdr3_aa: CAWSRLASDTQYF
cdr3_nt: TGTGCCTGGAGCCGACTAGCCTCAGATACGCAGTATTTT

j_call: TRBJ2-3
v_call: TRBV6-5
d_call: TRBD1
clone_size: .
cdr3_aa: CASSYGGRGTDTQYF
cdr3_nt: TGTGCCAGCAGTTACGGGGGCAGGGGGACAGATACGCAGTATTTT

j_call: TRBJ2-1
v_call: TRBV11-1
d_call: TRBD1
clone_size: few
cdr3_aa: CASSLRGTGGIHEQFF
cdr3_nt: TGTGCCAGCAGCTTAAGAGGGACAGGGGGCATCCATGAGCAGTTCTTC

j_call: TRBJ2-1
v_call: TRBV29-1
d_call: .
clone_size: .
cdr3_aa: CIVARTIYNEQFF
cdr3_nt: TGCATCGTTGCCCGGACAATCTACAATGAGCAGTTCTTC

j_call: TRBJ2-1
v_call: TRBV29-1
d_call: .
clone_size: .
cdr3_aa: CSVPGRERSYNEQFF
cdr3_nt: TGCAGCGTTCCGGGCCGGGAGCGCTCCTACAATGAGCAGTTCTTC

j_call: TRBJ2-2
v_call: TRBV3-1
d_call: TRBD2
clone_size: many
cdr3_aa: CASSRLAGGRTGELFF
cdr3_nt: TGTGCCAGCAGCCGATTAGCGGGAGGCCGCACCGGGGAGCTGTTTTTT

j_call: TRBJ2-7
v_call: TRBV20-1
d_call: .
clone_size: many
cdr3_aa: CSARRYEQYF
cdr3_nt: TGCAGTGCTAGGCGCTACGAGCAGTACTTC

j_call: TRBJ2-5
v_call: TRBV7-2
d_call: .
clone_size: .
cdr3_aa: CACSLDTVRYF
cdr3_nt: TGTGCCTGCAGCTTAGACACCGTGAGGTACTTC

j_call: TRBJ2-2
v_call: TRBV11-3
d_call: .
clone_size: many
cdr3_aa: CASSFTSTGELFF
cdr3_nt: TGTGCCAGCAGCTTTACTAGCACCGGGGAGCTGTTTTTT

j_call: TRBJ1-5
v_call: TRBV2
d_call: .
clone_size: .
cdr3_aa: CASSPVGPGYQPQHF
cdr3_nt: TGTGCCAGCAGTCCAGTGGGGCCGGGATATCAGCCCCAGCATTTT

j_call: TRBJ2-5
v_call: TRBV28
d_call: TRBD1
clone_size: many
cdr3_aa: CASSGTGFLETQYF
cdr3_nt: TGTGCCAGCAGTGGGACAGGGTTTCTGGAGACCCAGTACTTC

j_call: TRBJ2-5
v_call: TRBV28
d_call: .
clone_size: many
cdr3_aa: CASAGDSRETQYF
cdr3_nt: TGTGCCAGCGCTGGTGACTCTCGCGAGACCCAGTACTTC

j_call: TRBJ2-1
v_call: TRBV7-8
d_call: TRBD2
clone_size: many
cdr3_aa: CASSLSGAAWTGGLYNEQFF
cdr3_nt: TGTGCCAGCAGCTTAAGTGGGGCGGCGTGGACGGGAGGGCTCTACAATGAGCAGTTCTTC

j_call: TRBJ2-7
v_call: TRBV20-1
d_call: .
clone_size: many
cdr3_aa: CSAERDKSSYEQYF
cdr3_nt: TGCAGTGCAGAAAGGGACAAGAGCTCCTACGAGCAGTACTTC

j_call: TRBJ1-5
v_call: TRBV29-1
d_call: .
clone_size: .
cdr3_aa: CSVAFDRTNQPQHF
cdr3_nt: TGCAGCGTTGCCTTTGACAGGACAAATCAGCCCCAGCATTTT

j_call: TRBJ1-1
v_call: TRBV7-2
d_call: .
clone_size: .
cdr3_aa: CASSLAHGVGTEAFF
cdr3_nt: TGTGCCAGCAGCTTAGCGCACGGGGTAGGCACTGAAGCTTTCTTT

j_call: TRBJ1-3
v_call: TRBV3-1
d_call: .
clone_size: many
cdr3_aa: CASSQGFEGRRNTIYF
cdr3_nt: TGTGCCAGCAGCCAAGGTTTCGAAGGACGCAGGAACACCATATATTTT

j_call: TRBJ2-1
v_call: TRBV2
d_call: .
clone_size: few
cdr3_aa: CASRTEGSFNEQFF
cdr3_nt: TGTGCCAGCAGGACGGAGGGAAGTTTCAATGAGCAGTTCTTC

j_call: TRBJ2-4
v_call: TRBV28
d_call: TRBD1
clone_size: .
cdr3_aa: CASWDRASIQYF
cdr3_nt: TGTGCCAGTTGGGACAGGGCCAGCATTCAGTACTTC

j_call: TRBJ1-2
v_call: TRBV28
d_call: .
clone_size: many
cdr3_aa: CASTAGINYGYTF
cdr3_nt: TGTGCCAGTACGGCCGGGATTAACTATGGCTACACCTTC

j_call: TRBJ2-2
v_call: TRBV12-3/TRBV12-4
d_call: .
clone_size: few
cdr3_aa: CASGPARNSVVFF
cdr3_nt: TGTGCCAGCGGCCCAGCTAGAAACTCGGTGGTGTTTTTT

j_call: TRBJ2-1
v_call: TRBV20-1
d_call: TRBD1
clone_size: many
cdr3_aa: CSARDPWTGGNNEQFF
cdr3_nt: TGCAGTGCTAGAGATCCCTGGACAGGGGGCAACAATGAGCAGTTCTTC

j_call: TRBJ2-3
v_call: TRBV29-1
d_call: .
clone_size: many
cdr3_aa: CSVVKAATSTDTQYF
cdr3_nt: TGCAGCGTTGTGAAAGCGGCGACTAGCACAGATACGCAGTATTTT

j_call: TRBJ2-5
v_call: TRBV5-6
d_call: .
clone_size: many
cdr3_aa: CASSLPFLGVETQYF
cdr3_nt: TGTGCCAGCAGCCTTCCTTTTTTGGGGGTTGAGACCCAGTACTTC

j_call: TRBJ1-5
v_call: TRBV28
d_call: .
clone_size: few
cdr3_aa: CASSPRDTNSNQPQHF
cdr3_nt: TGTGCCAGCAGCCCTCGGGACACTAATAGCAATCAGCCCCAGCATTTT

j_call: TRBJ1-1
v_call: TRBV28
d_call: .
clone_size: few
cdr3_aa: CASSRGGKNTEAFF
cdr3_nt: TGTGCCAGCAGCCGCGGAGGGAAGAACACTGAAGCTTTCTTT

j_call: TRBJ2-2
v_call: TRBV14
d_call: .
clone_size: many
cdr3_aa: CASTGLLTGELFF
cdr3_nt: TGTGCCAGTACGGGACTCCTCACCGGGGAGCTGTTTTTT

j_call: TRBJ2-7
v_call: TRBV6-5
d_call: TRBD1
clone_size: few
cdr3_aa: CASSYSGTGTYEQYF
cdr3_nt: TGTGCCAGCAGTTACTCCGGGACAGGAACCTACGAGCAGTACTTC

j_call: TRBJ2-7
v_call: TRBV20-1
d_call: .
clone_size: many
cdr3_aa: CSARVYRDLPEQYF
cdr3_nt: TGCAGTGCTAGAGTGTACAGGGACCTCCCCGAGCAGTACTTC

j_call: TRBJ1-2
v_call: TRBV10-3
d_call: .
clone_size: .
cdr3_aa: CAISLLGPANYGYTF
cdr3_nt: TGTGCCATCAGCCTACTAGGCCCAGCAAACTATGGCTACACCTTC

j_call: TRBJ1-2
v_call: TRBV20-1
d_call: .
clone_size: many
cdr3_aa: CSARTDNYGYTF
cdr3_nt: TGCAGTGCCAGGACAGATAACTATGGCTACACCTTC

j_call: TRBJ2-2
v_call: TRBV6-2/TRBV6-3
d_call: .
clone_size: many
cdr3_aa: CASSSAQAFTGELFF
cdr3_nt: TGTGCCAGCAGTTCGGCTCAGGCATTCACCGGGGAGCTGTTTTTT

j_call: TRBJ2-1
v_call: TRBV20-1
d_call: TRBD2
clone_size: .
cdr3_aa: CSARLAGGLNEQFF
cdr3_nt: TGCAGTGCACGACTAGCGGGGGGGCTGAATGAGCAGTTCTTC

j_call: TRBJ2-2
v_call: TRBV20-1
d_call: .
clone_size: many
cdr3_aa: CSARVRTNTGELFF
cdr3_nt: TGCAGTGCAAGGGTTCGGACTAACACCGGGGAGCTGTTTTTT

j_call: TRBJ2-6
v_call: TRBV7-7
d_call: .
clone_size: many
cdr3_aa: CASSLVPGANVLTF
cdr3_nt: TGTGCTAGCAGCTTGGTCCCTGGGGCCAACGTCCTGACTTTC

j_call: TRBJ1-1
v_call: TRBV6-2/TRBV6-3
d_call: TRBD1
clone_size: many
cdr3_aa: CASKLGTVNTEAFF
cdr3_nt: TGTGCCAGCAAACTTGGGACAGTGAACACTGAAGCTTTCTTT

j_call: TRBJ2-2
v_call: TRBV4-2
d_call: .
clone_size: .
cdr3_aa: CTSSPTGTGTGELFF
cdr3_nt: TGTACCAGTAGCCCTACCGGGACTGGGACCGGGGAGCTGTTTTTT

j_call: TRBJ2-2
v_call: TRBV10-3
d_call: TRBD2
clone_size: many
cdr3_aa: CAISESRGLAGGIYTGELFF
cdr3_nt: TGTGCCATCAGTGAGTCTCGAGGACTAGCGGGAGGTATCTACACCGGGGAGCTGTTTTTT

j_call: TRBJ2-5
v_call: TRBV10-3
d_call: TRBD1
clone_size: few
cdr3_aa: CAISETGTGYQETQYF
cdr3_nt: TGTGCCATCAGTGAAACCGGGACAGGGTACCAAGAGACCCAGTACTTC

j_call: TRBJ2-3
v_call: TRBV27
d_call: TRBD2
clone_size: many
cdr3_aa: CASRLAGGFNTDTQYF
cdr3_nt: TGTGCCAGCAGACTAGCGGGTGGATTCAACACAGATACGCAGTATTTT

j_call: TRBJ1-1
v_call: TRBV11-1
d_call: TRBD1
clone_size: few
cdr3_aa: CASSNIQGAGTEAFF
cdr3_nt: TGTGCCAGCAGCAACATCCAGGGGGCTGGGACTGAAGCTTTCTTT